This is a list of T cell receptor beta chains from one sample in a study of T cell responses to AZD1222 COVID-19 vaccine. Generated by immunoSEQ multiplex PCR, the TCRdb table keeps only in-frame clones and is missing some. The profile shows 150,000 to 200,000 clones, 80% to 90% of them singletons. This material consisted of peripheral blood, taken on day 0 of MenACWY control vaccination. The receptors stem from an adult in good health. The conserved cysteine and the conserved F or W are not part of the CDR3 here.

v_call	j_call	cdr3_aa
TRBV7-8	TRBJ2-7	ASSLAGSGVSYEQY
TRBV5-8	TRBJ2-6	ASSPRQGSGANVLT
TRBV27	TRBJ2-7	ASSLFAGSLDEQY
TRBV2	TRBJ2-5	ASSSPMGSKETQY
TRBV7-2	TRBJ1-3	ASSTTGNVASGNTIY
TRBV19	TRBJ1-1	ASSQAEAEAF
TRBV7-8	TRBJ1-1	ASSPEGQNTEAF
TRBV28	TRBJ2-3	ASSWTTDTQY
TRBV6-5	TRBJ2-7	AINRVGTRPYEQY
TRBV27	TRBJ2-1	ASTETSGTAHEQF